This T cell receptor (beta chain) was profiled in a study of control samples from healthy donors and cancer patients. This CDR3 is 15 amino acids long. V lost 6 bases and J lost 5, with 19 bases in between. Per the germline V gene, CDR1 is KGHSH and CDR2 is LQKENI. Some clones are missing from TCRdb's copy, which holds only in-frame ones; the method was immunoSEQ multiplex PCR. The sample shows about 170,000 clones, approximately 94% of them seen only once. Input material: blood. The chain links TRBV18 to TRBJ2-5; maybe TRBD2 (6 bases). This clonotype was sampled from a woman younger than 30 in good health. The CDR3 region has the DNA TGTGCCAGCTCGCCCACCGGAGGAGGGCGGGAGACCCAGTACTTC. Translation: CASSPTGGGRETQYF.